This T cell receptor beta chain derives from a study of T cells after yellow fever vaccination. Findings of the study overall: The booster response re-showed most primary clones: approximately 95% CD4, 88% CD8.

TCRdb ran MiXCR on the 5' RACE reads and lists one entry per CDR3 protein. The sample yields hundreds of thousands of distinct CDR3 sequences, 21% seen once. Concerning this clonotype itself: Its target is unknown.

V trimming: 6 bases; J trimming: 8 bases; junction bases outside the gene matches: 11. Germline V gene lookup returns CDR1 MNHNS and CDR2 SASEGT. This CDR3 contains 15 residues. This receptor was identified in a man between 18 and 29 years old who received the YFV17D yellow fever vaccine. The sample was PBMCs, taken about 21 days after the first yellow fever vaccination. The V and J genes are TRBV6-1 and TRBJ1-3; 9 nucleotides agree with TRBD1. The DNA for the CDR3 is TGTGCCAGCAGATCCCTTACAGGGGGCGCGGACACCATATATTTT. It encodes CASRSLTGGADTIYF.